The 4 T cell receptor beta chains reported below all come from one sample, sequenced in a study of cytotoxic CD8 clonotypes in ibrutinib-treated CLL. The table came from immunoSEQ multiplex PCR; TCRdb's copy has only in-frame clones and leaves some out. Among over 95,000 clones listed, under 70% were seen once. The sample consisted of PBMCs, taken after 24 months of ibrutinib treatment. The source is a human donor with chronic lymphocytic leukemia.

V and J are TRBV1 and TRBJ1-2; the table calls TRBD1, which could not be checked here. TRBV1 is reported as a pseudogene. CDR3 length equals 16 residues. Written as DNA, the CDR3 is TGCACCAGCAGCCAAGAAGCAGGGGGCCTGGAATATGGCTACACCTTC. Translating gives CTSSQEAGGLEYGYTF.

The chain is built from TRBV28 and TRBJ1-5; 11 nucleotides line up with TRBD1. The CDR3 covers 15 residues. CDR1 is MDHEN and CDR2 is SYDVKM in the germline V gene. The junction had 4 bases not matched to a gene; V was cut back by 3 bases and J by 6 bases. The CDR3 sequence is CASSLGQGVAQPQHF. CDR3 sequence (DNA): TGTGCCAGCAGTTTGGGACAGGGGGTTGCTCAGCCCCAGCATTTT. Together with reference TRBV28 and TRBJ1-5, the CDR3 gives the full variable domain: DVKVTQSSRYLVKRTGEKVFLECVQDMDHENMFWYRQDPGLGLRLIYFSYDVKMKEKGDIPEGYSVSREKKERFSLILESASTNQTSMYLCASSLGQGVAQPQHFGDGTRLSIL.

This clone was observed a few times. Its ends do not fully match the called genes, so a read error is possible. The gene calls are TRBV7-9 and TRBJ2-7; tentative D call: TRBD2 (5 bases). The germline CDR1 and CDR2 sequences are SEHNR and FQNEAQ (reference sequence). The CDR3 has 14 amino acids. CDR3: CASSSPDLADPPHF. The CDR3 region has the DNA TGTGCCAGCAGCTCACCCGACCTAGCCGACCCCCCGCACTTC.

The V gene is TRBV29-1, the J gene TRBJ1-1, with D maybe TRBD1 (6 bases). There are 12 residues in the CDR3. Germline assignment: CDR1 SQVTM and CDR2 ANQGSEA. Trimming removed 2 bases at V and 4 bases at J, with 8 bases between. The chain's CDR3 is CSVEKGGTEAFF. The CDR3 DNA reads TGCAGCGTTGAAAAGGGGGGCACTGAAGCTTTCTTT.